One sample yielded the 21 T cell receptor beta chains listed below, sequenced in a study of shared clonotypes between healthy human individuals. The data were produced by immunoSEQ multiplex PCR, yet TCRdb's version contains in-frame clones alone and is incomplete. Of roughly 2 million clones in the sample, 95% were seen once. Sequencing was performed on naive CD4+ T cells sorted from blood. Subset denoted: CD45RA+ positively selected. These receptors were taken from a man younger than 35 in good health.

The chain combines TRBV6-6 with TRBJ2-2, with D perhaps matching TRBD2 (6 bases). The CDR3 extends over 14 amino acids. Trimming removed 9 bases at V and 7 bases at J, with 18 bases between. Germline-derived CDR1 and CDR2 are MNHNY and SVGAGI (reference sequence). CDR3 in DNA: TGTGCCAGTTCCTACCGGGAGTACAGCGGGGAGCTGTTTTTT. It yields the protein CASSYREYSGELFF.

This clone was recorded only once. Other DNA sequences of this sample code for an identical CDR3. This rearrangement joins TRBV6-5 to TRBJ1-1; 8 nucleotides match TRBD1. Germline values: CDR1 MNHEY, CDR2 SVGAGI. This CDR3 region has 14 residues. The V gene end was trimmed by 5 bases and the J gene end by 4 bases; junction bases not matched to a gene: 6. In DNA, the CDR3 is TGTGCCAGCAGTCGGACAGGGCAAGGCACTGAAGCTTTCTTT. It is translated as CASSRTGQGTEAFF.

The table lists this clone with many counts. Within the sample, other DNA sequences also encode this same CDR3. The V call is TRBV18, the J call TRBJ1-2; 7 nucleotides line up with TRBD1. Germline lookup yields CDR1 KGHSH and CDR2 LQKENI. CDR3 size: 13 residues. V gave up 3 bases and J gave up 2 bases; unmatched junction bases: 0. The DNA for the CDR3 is TGTGCCAGCTCACCGGACAGGAACTATGGCTACACCTTC. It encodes CASSPDRNYGYTF.

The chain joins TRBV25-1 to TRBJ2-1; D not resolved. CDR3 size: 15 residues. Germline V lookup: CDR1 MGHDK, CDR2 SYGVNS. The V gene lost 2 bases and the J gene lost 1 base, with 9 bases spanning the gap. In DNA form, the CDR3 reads TGTGCCAGCAGTGAACTGCGCACGTCCTACAATGAGCAGTTCTTC. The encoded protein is CASSELRTSYNEQFF.

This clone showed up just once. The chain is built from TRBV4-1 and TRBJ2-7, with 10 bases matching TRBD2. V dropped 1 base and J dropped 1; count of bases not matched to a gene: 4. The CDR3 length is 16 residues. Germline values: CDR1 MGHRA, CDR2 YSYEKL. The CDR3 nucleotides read TGCGCCAGCAGCCAAGGAGGTAGCGGGGGGTCCTACGAGCAGTACTTC. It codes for CASSQGGSGGSYEQYF.

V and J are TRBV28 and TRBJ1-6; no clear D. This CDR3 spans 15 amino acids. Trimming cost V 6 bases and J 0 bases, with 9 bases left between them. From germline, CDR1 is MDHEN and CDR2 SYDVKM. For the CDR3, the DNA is TGTGCCAGCAGGAGGTCGAGCTCCTATAATTCACCCCTCCACTTT. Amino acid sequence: CASRRSSSYNSPLHF.

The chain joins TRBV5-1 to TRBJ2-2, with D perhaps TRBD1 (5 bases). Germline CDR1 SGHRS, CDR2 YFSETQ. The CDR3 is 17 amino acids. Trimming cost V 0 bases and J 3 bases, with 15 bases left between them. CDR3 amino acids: CASSLALSRADTGELFF. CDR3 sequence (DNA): TGCGCCAGCAGCTTGGCCTTGTCCAGGGCTGACACCGGGGAGCTGTTTTTT.

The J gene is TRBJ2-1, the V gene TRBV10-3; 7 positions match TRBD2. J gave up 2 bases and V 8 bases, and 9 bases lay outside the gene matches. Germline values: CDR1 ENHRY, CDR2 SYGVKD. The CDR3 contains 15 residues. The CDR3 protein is CAIRKAGNAYNEQFF. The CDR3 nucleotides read TGTGCCATCCGGAAAGCGGGAAATGCCTACAATGAGCAGTTCTTC.

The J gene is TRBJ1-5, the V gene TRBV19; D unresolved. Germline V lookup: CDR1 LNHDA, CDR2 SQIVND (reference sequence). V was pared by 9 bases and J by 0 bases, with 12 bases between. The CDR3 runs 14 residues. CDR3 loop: CASGLLDSNQPQHF. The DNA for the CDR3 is TGTGCCAGCGGGTTGCTAGATAGCAATCAGCCCCAGCATTTT.

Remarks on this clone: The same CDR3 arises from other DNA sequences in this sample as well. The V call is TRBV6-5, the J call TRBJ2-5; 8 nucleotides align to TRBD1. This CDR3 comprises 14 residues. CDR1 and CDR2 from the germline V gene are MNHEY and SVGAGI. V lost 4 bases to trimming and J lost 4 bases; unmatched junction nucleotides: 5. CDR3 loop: CASSSGQGAETQYF. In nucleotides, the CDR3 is TGTGCCAGCAGTTCAGGACAGGGAGCAGAGACCCAGTACTTC.

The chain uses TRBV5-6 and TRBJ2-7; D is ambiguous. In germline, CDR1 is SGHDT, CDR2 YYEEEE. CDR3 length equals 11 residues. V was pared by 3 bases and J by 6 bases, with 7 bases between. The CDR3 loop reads CASSSWAEQYF. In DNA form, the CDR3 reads TGTGCCAGCAGCTCATGGGCCGAGCAGTACTTC.

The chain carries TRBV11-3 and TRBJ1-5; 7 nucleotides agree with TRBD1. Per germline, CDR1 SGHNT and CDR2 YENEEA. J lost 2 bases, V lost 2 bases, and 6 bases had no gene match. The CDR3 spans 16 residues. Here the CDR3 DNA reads TGTGCCAGCAGCTTATCTGAGGGGGCGGGCAATCAGCCCCAGCATTTT. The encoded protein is CASSLSEGAGNQPQHF.

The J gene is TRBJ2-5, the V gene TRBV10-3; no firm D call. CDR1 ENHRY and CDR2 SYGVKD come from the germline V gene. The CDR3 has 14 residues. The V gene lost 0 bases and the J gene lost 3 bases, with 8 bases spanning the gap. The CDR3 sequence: CAISESNVKETQYF. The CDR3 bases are TGTGCCATCAGTGAGTCGAATGTTAAAGAGACCCAGTACTTC.

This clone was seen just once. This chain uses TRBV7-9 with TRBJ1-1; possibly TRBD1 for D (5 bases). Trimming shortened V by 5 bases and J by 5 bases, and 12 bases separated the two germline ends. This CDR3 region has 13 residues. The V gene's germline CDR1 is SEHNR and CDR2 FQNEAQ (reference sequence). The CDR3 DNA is TGTGCCAGCAGCACAGCAGGGAGTACTGAAGCTTTCTTT. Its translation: CASSTAGSTEAFF.

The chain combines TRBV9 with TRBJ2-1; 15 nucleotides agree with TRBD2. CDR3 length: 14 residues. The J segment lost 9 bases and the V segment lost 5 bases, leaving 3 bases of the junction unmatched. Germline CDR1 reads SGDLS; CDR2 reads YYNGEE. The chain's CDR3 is CASRPGLAGGEQFF. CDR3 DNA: TGTGCCAGCAGGCCGGGACTAGCGGGAGGTGAGCAGTTCTTC. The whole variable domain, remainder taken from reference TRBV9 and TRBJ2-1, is DSGVTQTPKHLITATGQRVTLRCSPRSGDLSVYWYQQSLDQGLQFLIQYYNGEERAKGNILERFSAQQFPDLHSELNLSSLELGDSALYFCASRPGLAGGEQFFGPGTRLTVL.

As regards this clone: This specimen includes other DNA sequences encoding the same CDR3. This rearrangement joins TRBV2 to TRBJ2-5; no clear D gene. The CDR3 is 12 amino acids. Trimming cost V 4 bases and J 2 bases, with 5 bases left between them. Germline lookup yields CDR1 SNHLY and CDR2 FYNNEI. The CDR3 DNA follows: TGTGCCAGCAGTGGACAACAAGAGACCCAGTACTTC. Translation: CASSGQQETQYF.

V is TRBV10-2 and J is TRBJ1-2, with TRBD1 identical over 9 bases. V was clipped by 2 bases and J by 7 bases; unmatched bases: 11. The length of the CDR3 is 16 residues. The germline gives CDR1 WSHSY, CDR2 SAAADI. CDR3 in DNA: TGCGCCAGCAGTGAGGTGGGGACAGGGCCTGCATCTGGCTACACCTTC. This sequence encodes CASSEVGTGPASGYTF.

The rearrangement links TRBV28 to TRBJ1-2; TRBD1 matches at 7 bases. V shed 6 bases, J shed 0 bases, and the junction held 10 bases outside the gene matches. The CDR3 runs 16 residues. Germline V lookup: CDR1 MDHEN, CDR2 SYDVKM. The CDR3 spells CASRRGGTDANYGYTF. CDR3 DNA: TGTGCCAGCAGACGCGGCGGGACAGACGCTAACTATGGCTACACCTTC.

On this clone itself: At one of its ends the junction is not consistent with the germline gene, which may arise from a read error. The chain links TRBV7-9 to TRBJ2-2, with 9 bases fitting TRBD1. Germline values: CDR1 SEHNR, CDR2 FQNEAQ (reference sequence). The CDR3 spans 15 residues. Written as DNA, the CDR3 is TGTGCCAGTTGCCCCGGGACAGGGTACACTGGGGAGCTGTTTTTT. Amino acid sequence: CASCPGTGYTGELFF.

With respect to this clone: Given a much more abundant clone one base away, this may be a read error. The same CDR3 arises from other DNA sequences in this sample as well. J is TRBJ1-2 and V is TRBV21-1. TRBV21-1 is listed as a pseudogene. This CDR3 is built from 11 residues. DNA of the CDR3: TGTGCCAGCAGCAAAGGGAATGGCTACACCTTC. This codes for CASSKGNGYTF.

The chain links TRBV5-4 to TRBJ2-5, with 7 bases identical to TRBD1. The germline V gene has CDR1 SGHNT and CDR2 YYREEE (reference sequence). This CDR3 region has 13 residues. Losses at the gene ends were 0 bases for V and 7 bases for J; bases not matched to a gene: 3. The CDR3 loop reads CASSLDRQGTQYF. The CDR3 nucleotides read TGTGCCAGCAGCTTGGATAGACAGGGGACCCAGTACTTC.